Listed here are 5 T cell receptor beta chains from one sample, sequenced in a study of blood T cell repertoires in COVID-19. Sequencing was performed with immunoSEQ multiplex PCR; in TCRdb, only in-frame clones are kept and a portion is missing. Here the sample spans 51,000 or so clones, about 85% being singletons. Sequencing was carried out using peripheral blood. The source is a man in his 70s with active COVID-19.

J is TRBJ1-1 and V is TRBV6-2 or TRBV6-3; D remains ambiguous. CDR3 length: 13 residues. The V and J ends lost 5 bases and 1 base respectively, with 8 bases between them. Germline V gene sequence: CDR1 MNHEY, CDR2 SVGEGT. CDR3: CASSEYGNTEAFF. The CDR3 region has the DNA TGTGCCAGCAGTGAGTACGGGAACACTGAAGCTTTCTTT.

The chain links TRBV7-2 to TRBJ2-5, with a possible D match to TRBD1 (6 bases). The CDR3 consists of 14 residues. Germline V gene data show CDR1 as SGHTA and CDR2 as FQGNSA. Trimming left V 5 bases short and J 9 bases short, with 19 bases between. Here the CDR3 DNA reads TGTGCCAGCAGCCTAGGACAGTCCAAATGGGCCCAGTACTTC. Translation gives CASSLGQSKWAQYF.

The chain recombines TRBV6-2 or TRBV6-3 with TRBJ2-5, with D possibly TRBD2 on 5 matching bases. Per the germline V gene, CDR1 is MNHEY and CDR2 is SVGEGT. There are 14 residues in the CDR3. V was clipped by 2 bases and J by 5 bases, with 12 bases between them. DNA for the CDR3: TGTGCCAGCAGTTACGGGGAGCCCCAGGAGACCCAGTACTTC. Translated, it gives CASSYGEPQETQYF.

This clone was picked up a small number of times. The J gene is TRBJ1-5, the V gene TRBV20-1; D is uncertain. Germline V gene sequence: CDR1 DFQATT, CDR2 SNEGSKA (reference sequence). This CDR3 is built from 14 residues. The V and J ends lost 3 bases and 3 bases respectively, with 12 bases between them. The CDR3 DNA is TGCAGTGCTAGTTTAGGAAGACTCAATCAGCCCCAGCATTTT. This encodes CSASLGRLNQPQHF.

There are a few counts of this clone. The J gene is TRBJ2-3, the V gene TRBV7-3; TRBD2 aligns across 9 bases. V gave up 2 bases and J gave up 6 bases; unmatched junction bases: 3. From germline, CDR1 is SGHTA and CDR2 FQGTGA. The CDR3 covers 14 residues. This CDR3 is CASSLLAGYDTQYF. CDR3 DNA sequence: TGTGCCAGCAGCTTACTAGCGGGGTATGATACGCAGTATTTT.